A single sample gave rise to the 21 T cell receptor beta chains below, sequenced in a study of OX40 agonist ivuxolimab in advanced cancers. Method: immunoSEQ multiplex PCR; TCRdb's copy keeps in-frame clones and lacks some. The table records 20,000 to 30,000 clones, approximately 90% of them present only once. This specimen consisted of CD4+ or CD8+ T cells sorted from blood, obtained in a trial of the OX40 agonist ivuxolimab. All receptors derive from an adult with an advanced solid tumor such as melanoma, head and neck, liver or kidney cancer.

The chain links TRBV4-1 to TRBJ2-1; maybe TRBD1 (6 bases). V lost 2 bases to trimming and J lost 4 bases, with 6 bases between them. This CDR3 region has 13 residues. The germline V gene encodes CDR1 MGHRA and CDR2 YSYEKL. The CDR3 region is CASSQTGYNEQFF. The CDR3 bases are TGCGCCAGCAGCCAAACAGGGTACAATGAGCAGTTCTTC.

The CDR3 DNA follows: TGTGCCAGCAGCTTAGGGCAGGGGTACACCGGGGAGCTGTTTTTT. It specifies CASSLGQGYTGELFF. The chain couples TRBV7-3 to TRBJ2-2; the D gene is possibly TRBD1 (6 bases). V was pared by 2 bases and J by 3 bases, with 10 bases between. The CDR3 spans 15 residues. CDR1 is SGHTA, CDR2 FQGTGA, per germline.

CDR3 protein: CASSLVGAVDEKLFF. The CDR3 DNA reads as TGTGCCAGCAGCTTAGTAGGGGCGGTTGATGAAAAACTGTTTTTT. The chain combines TRBV7-9 with TRBJ1-4; weak D call: TRBD1 (5 bases). V gave up 1 base and J gave up 6 bases, with 12 bases separating them. The CDR3 has 15 amino acids. Germline V lookup: CDR1 SEHNR, CDR2 FQNEAQ (reference sequence).

The chain combines TRBV7-6 with TRBJ2-3; TRBD2 agrees at 7 bases. V shed 5 bases and J 2 bases; nucleotides not matched to a gene: 10. CDR3 length: 16 amino acids. Per the germline V gene, CDR1 is SGHVS and CDR2 is FNYEAQ. CDR3 in amino acids: CASSPTGLKTTDTQYF. The CDR3 DNA reads as TGTGCCAGCAGCCCCACGGGACTAAAGACCACAGATACGCAGTATTTT.

The chain carries TRBV27 and TRBJ2-7, with a possible D match to TRBD1 (5 bases). The germline gives CDR1 MNHEY, CDR2 SMNVEV (reference sequence). V shed 2 bases and J shed 1 base, with 12 bases lying between them. The CDR3 is made up of 15 amino acids. The CDR3 loop reads CASSLRRASSYEQYF. DNA for the CDR3: TGTGCCAGCAGTTTACGCAGGGCGTCGTCCTACGAGCAGTACTTC.

The V and J genes are TRBV4-1 and TRBJ1-3, with 8 bases aligning to TRBD1. This CDR3 is 18 amino acids long. The V gene end was trimmed by 3 bases and the J gene end by 6 bases; junction bases not matched to a gene: 16. CDR1 and CDR2 from the germline V gene are MGHRA and YSYEKL. CDR3 region: CASSHLKGQGALENTIYF. The DNA for the CDR3 is TGCGCCAGCAGCCACCTGAAGGGGCAGGGGGCCCTGGAAAACACCATATATTTT.

The chain employs TRBV4-2 and TRBJ1-2; a possible D gene is TRBD1 (6 bases). This CDR3 is built from 16 residues. Germline lookup yields CDR1 LGHNA and CDR2 YNFKEQ. Trimming removed 0 bases from V and 5 bases from J, with 16 bases in between. In DNA, the CDR3 is TGTGCCAGCAGCCAAGAACAGGGAGTGCGATTGTATGGCTACACCTTC. The encoded protein is CASSQEQGVRLYGYTF.

This chain links TRBV19 with TRBJ2-1; unclear D gene. Germline V CDR1 and CDR2: LNHDA, SQIVND (reference sequence). Trimming stripped 9 bases from V and 4 bases from J, with 13 bases between. The length of the CDR3 is 13 residues. The CDR3 here is CASGSGVYNEQFF. The CDR3 DNA sequence: TGTGCCAGCGGGTCGGGTGTGTACAATGAGCAGTTCTTC.

This rearrangement joins TRBV27 to TRBJ2-7; 7 bases agree with TRBD2. CDR1 is MNHEY and CDR2 is SMNVEV in the germline V gene (reference sequence). This CDR3 is 13 amino acids long. The V and J ends lost 4 bases and 2 bases, in that order; junction bases with no gene match: 2. The CDR3 DNA follows: TGTGCCAGCAGTTCGCGGGAGCCCTACGAGCAGTACTTC. Its protein product is CASSSREPYEQYF.

The chain recombines TRBV10-3 with TRBJ1-5; 10 bases line up with TRBD1. The CDR3 is 17 residues long. After removal of 1 base from V and 7 bases from J, the junction contained 10 bases not matched to a gene. The germline V gene has CDR1 ENHRY and CDR2 SYGVKD. CDR3: CAISEFRTGGLKQPQHF. The CDR3 nucleotides are TGTGCCATCAGTGAGTTCCGGACAGGGGGTCTCAAACAGCCCCAGCATTTT.

This sequence joins TRBV29-1 and TRBJ2-3; 7 nucleotides agree with TRBD2. The CDR3 runs to 13 residues. After removal of 2 bases from V and 4 bases from J, the junction contained 3 bases not matched to a gene. Per germline, CDR1 SQVTM and CDR2 ANQGSEA. Here the CDR3 reads CSVEREEADTQYF. CDR3 DNA sequence: TGCAGCGTTGAACGGGAGGAAGCAGATACGCAGTATTTT.

DNA of the CDR3: TGTGCCAGCAGCTTGTGGTCAGGGGTGGACAATGAGCAGTTCTTC. It codes for CASSLWSGVDNEQFF. This chain uses TRBV13 with TRBJ2-1; D perhaps matches TRBD1 (6 bases). The CDR3 extends over 15 amino acids. V was trimmed by 3 bases and J by 5 bases, leaving 14 bases between them. CDR1 is PRHDT, CDR2 FYEKMQ, per germline (reference sequence).

This chain joins TRBV6-6 and TRBJ2-1, with no clear D. The CDR3 covers 13 residues. Germline CDR1 reads MNHNY; CDR2 reads SVGAGI (reference sequence). V was cut by 7 bases and J by 4 bases, with 11 bases left in between. CDR3 coding DNA: TGTGCCAGCAACCTTGACCAGTACAATGAGCAGTTCTTC. Translating it yields CASNLDQYNEQFF.

This rearrangement joins TRBV15 to TRBJ1-1; a weak D match, TRBD1 (5 bases). The ends were cut back, 0 bases at V and 7 bases at J, with 21 bases in the middle. Germline CDR1 and CDR2: LNHNV and YYDKDF (reference sequence). The CDR3 sequence is 17 residues long. The CDR3 loop is CATSREGSLERQIEAFF. The CDR3, as DNA: TGTGCCACCAGCAGAGAGGGGAGTTTAGAACGACAGATTGAAGCTTTCTTT.

This chain links TRBV18 with TRBJ2-7; TRBD1 matches 10 bases. Germline CDR1 reads KGHSH; CDR2 reads LQKENI. The CDR3 spans 15 residues. V dropped 6 bases and J dropped 3; count of bases not matched to a gene: 8. DNA for the CDR3: TGTGCCAGCTCCACCCAAGGACAGGGGGTCTACGAGCAGTACTTC. It yields the protein CASSTQGQGVYEQYF.

The chain couples TRBV10-3 to TRBJ1-5; D unresolved. The germline CDR1 and CDR2 sequences are ENHRY and SYGVKD. The V and J ends lost 8 bases and 5 bases respectively, with 13 bases between them. There are 13 residues in the CDR3. CDR3 DNA: TGTGCCATCGGTGGCCGGCGTTATCAGCCCCAGCATTTT. Its protein product is CAIGGRRYQPQHF.

This clone is a singleton in its sample. The chain combines TRBV7-2 with TRBJ2-1; 9 nucleotides agree with TRBD2. The CDR3 is made up of 19 amino acids. V lost 5 bases and J lost 9; bases outside the gene matches: 23. Germline CDR1 is SGHTA and CDR2 is FQGNSA. CDR3 loop: CASSVPDRIFRGAGGEQFF. In DNA, the CDR3 is TGTGCCAGCAGCGTCCCGGACAGGATTTTTCGAGGAGCGGGAGGTGAGCAGTTCTTC.

The genes are TRBV4-3 and TRBJ1-1; D is undetermined. The CDR3 covers 14 residues. The V end was cut by 0 bases, the J end by 0 bases, with 5 bases between. CDR1 and CDR2 from the germline V gene are LGHNA and YSLEER. The CDR3 sequence: CASSQDRMNTEAFF. Written as DNA, the CDR3 is TGCGCCAGCAGCCAAGACAGGATGAACACTGAAGCTTTCTTT.

V is TRBV2 and J is TRBJ2-5, with no clear D. The V gene lost 3 bases and the J gene lost 2 bases, with 10 bases spanning the gap. Germline lookup yields CDR1 SNHLY and CDR2 FYNNEI. The CDR3 has 14 amino acids. The CDR3 sequence: CASSDWFSQETQYF. The CDR3 nucleotides read TGTGCCAGCAGTGATTGGTTTTCTCAAGAGACCCAGTACTTC.

The V and J genes are TRBV20-1 and TRBJ2-7; D is unclear. Deletions cut 3 bases from V and 4 bases from J, with 7 bases between. Germline assignment: CDR1 DFQATT and CDR2 SNEGSKA (reference sequence). CDR3 length: 11 residues. CDR3 DNA: TGCAGTGCTAGCTCTGCGTACGAGCAGTACTTC. Translation: CSASSAYEQYF.

The rearrangement uses TRBV2 and TRBJ2-7; D not resolved. The germline V gene encodes CDR1 SNHLY and CDR2 FYNNEI. The CDR3 sequence is 13 residues long. Between the trimmed V and J ends, which lost 6 bases and 2 bases, there was a span of 11 bases. The CDR3, as DNA: TGTGCCAGCAGCCCTGGACCCGCCTACGAGCAGTACTTC. It encodes CASSPGPAYEQYF.